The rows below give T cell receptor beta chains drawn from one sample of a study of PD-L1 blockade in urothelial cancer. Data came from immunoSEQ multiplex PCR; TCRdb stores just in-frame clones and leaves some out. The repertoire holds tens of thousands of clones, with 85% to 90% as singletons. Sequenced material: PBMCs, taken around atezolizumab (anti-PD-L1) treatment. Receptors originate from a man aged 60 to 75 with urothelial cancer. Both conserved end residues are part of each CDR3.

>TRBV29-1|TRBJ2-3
CSVEDQDLSTDTQYF
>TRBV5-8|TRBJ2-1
CASSLANEQFF
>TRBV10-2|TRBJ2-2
CASSQDRGSYTGELFF
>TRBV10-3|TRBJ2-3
CAIRVAGEADTQYF
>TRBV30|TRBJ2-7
CAWSKGGRGGEQYF
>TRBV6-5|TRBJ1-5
CASSTGQGVNQPQHF
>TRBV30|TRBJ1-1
CAWSPQGVEAFF
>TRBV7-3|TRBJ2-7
CASSLTGGSSYEQYF
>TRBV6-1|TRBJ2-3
CASRFSGGVTDTQYF
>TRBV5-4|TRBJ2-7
CASSSSGSIREQYF
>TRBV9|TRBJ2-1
CASSVETGYNEQFF
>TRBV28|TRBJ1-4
CASRGTGGPGKLFF
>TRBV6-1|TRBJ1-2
CASSVRRPAGIVHGYTF
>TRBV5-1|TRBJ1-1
CASSWRYGNTEAFF
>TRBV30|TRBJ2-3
CAWSGLQGADTQYF
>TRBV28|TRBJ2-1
CASSFYSNANEQFF
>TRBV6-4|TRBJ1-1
CASSVNRGTEAFF
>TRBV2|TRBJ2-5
CASRGDSHQETQYF
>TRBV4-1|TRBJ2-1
CASRRGPGQADNEQFF
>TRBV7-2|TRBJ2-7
CASSFGTSGRYEQYF
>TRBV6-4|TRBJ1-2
CASSGQQGGGYTF
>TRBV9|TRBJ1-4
CASSVKQGAGEKLFF
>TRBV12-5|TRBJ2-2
CASGLAGVAGAGELFF
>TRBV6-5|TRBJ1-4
CASSSRDSNEKLFF
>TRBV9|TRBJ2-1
CASSVSGTGNNEQFF
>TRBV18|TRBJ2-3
CASSPYEGQGSDTQYF
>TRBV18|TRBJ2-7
CASSPLAGTYEQYF
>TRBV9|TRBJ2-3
CASSVEPSGRITDTQYF
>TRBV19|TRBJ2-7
CASSRDRSYEQYF
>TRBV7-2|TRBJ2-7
CASSSPTVRGPGEQYF
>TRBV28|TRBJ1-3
CASSIQGGNTIYF
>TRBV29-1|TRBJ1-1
CSVLTGVEAFF
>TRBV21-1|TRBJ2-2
CASRTGGVRKTGELFF
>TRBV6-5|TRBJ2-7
CASSWGLDSPYEQYF
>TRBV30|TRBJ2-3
CACSVGSGRKDTQYF
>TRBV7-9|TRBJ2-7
CASSLYTARTPGGDYEQYF
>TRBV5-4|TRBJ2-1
CASSTGGATSYNEQFF
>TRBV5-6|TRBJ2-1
CASSSTGYLGHDYNEQFF
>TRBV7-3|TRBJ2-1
CASSLRTSGGAYEQFF
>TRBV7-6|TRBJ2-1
CASSLESGSSEQFF
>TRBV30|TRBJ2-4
CAIQGSVQYF
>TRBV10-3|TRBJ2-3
CAIREAGSTDTQYF
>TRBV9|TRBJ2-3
CASSVAFGTSGGSTDTQYF
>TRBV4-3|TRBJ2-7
CASSQGRGIRSYEQYF